This passage covers 27 T cell receptor beta chains from one sample sequenced in a study of T cells in Graves' hyperthyroidism and ophthalmopathy. TCR beta CDR3 regions were amplified from RNA. The primer set for the first-round RT-PCR of the TCR CDR3 was HTBI. TCRdb reprocessed the multiplex PCR reads with MiXCR, giving one entry per CDR3 protein. The sample holds approximately 24,000 distinct CDR3 sequences, less than 65% seen once. The sequencing sample was made of blood. The receptors come from a woman in her forties with Graves' hyperthyroidism that later progressed to Graves' ophthalmopathy.

This clonotype rates as medium-sized. The gene calls are TRBV7-3 and TRBJ2-7; 8 nucleotides align to TRBD1. The CDR3 consists of 14 residues. The junction had 6 bases not matched to a gene; V was cut back by 5 bases and J by 3 bases. Per the germline V gene, CDR1 is SGHTA and CDR2 is FQGTGA. The CDR3 reads CASSRGQGFYEQYF. Written as DNA, the CDR3 is TGTGCCAGCAGCCGTGGACAGGGATTCTACGAGCAGTACTTC.

This clonotype came up a few times. The final CDR3 position lacks the conserved phenylalanine or tryptophan, pointing to a likely read error. CDR3 in DNA: TGCGGTGCTATAGACGGAGGTAGGGCCACAGATACGCAGTATCTT. Its translation is CGAIDGGRATDTQYL. V gene TRBV20-1 combines with J gene TRBJ2-3; TRBD2 is a possible D gene (5 bases). Per the germline V gene, CDR1 is DFQATT and CDR2 is SNEGSKA (reference sequence). CDR3 length: 15 residues.

This clonotype was observed many times. This chain joins TRBV18 and TRBJ2-5; TRBD1 or TRBD2 may be the D gene (5 bases each). V lost 5 bases, J lost 4 bases, and 11 bases lay in between. CDR1 and CDR2 from the germline V gene are KGHSH and LQKENI. This CDR3 is built from 13 residues. The CDR3 protein is CASSDSGRETQYF. The CDR3 nucleotides are TGTGCCAGCTCAGATTCAGGGAGAGAGACCCAGTACTTC.

This clonotype appeared a few times. The chain combines TRBV7-2 with TRBJ1-6; no definite D call. V gave up 0 bases and J gave up 6 bases, with 9 bases separating them. Germline loops: CDR1 SGHTA, CDR2 FQGNSA. This CDR3 has 15 residues. The CDR3 bases are TGTGCCAGCAGCTTAGCAGCCCAAGTTAATTCACCCCTCCACTTT. As protein: CASSLAAQVNSPLHF.

This clonotype was seen ten or more times. V is TRBV6-2 or TRBV6-3 and J is TRBJ2-7; the D is unclear. This CDR3 comprises 15 residues. The V gene lost 6 bases and the J gene lost 9 bases, with 24 bases spanning the gap. Germline V gives CDR1 MNHEY, CDR2 SVGEGT. DNA of the CDR3: TGTGCCAGCAGGCCCTCGTTACCCCGGTCTGGTGGGCAGTACTTC. It translates to CASRPSLPRSGGQYF.

This rearrangement joins TRBV2 to TRBJ1-2, with D perhaps matching TRBD1 (5 bases). CDR1 SNHLY and CDR2 FYNNEI come from the germline V gene. The CDR3 runs 18 residues. V lost 4 bases to trimming and J lost 4 bases, with 25 bases between them. This CDR3 is CASSVIGMGPSLIYGYTF. CDR3 bases: TGTGCCAGCAGTGTAATCGGGATGGGACCATCTCTCATCTATGGCTACACCTTC.

By sample share, this clonotype is medium-sized (0.01 to 0.1%). The chain recombines TRBV20-1 with TRBJ2-1; TRBD2 might be the D (6 bases). The germline V gene encodes CDR1 DFQATT and CDR2 SNEGSKA (reference sequence). Trimming pared 0 bases from V and 6 bases from J, leaving 21 bases between. The CDR3 loop spans 17 amino acids. This chain's CDR3 is CSAREPDFAGRRNEQFF. CDR3 nucleotide sequence: TGCAGTGCTAGAGAACCTGACTTCGCGGGGAGACGCAATGAGCAGTTCTTC.

The chain is built from TRBV6-1 and TRBJ2-3; D perhaps matches TRBD2 (5 bases). Trimming shortened V by 7 bases and J by 3 bases, and 17 bases separated the two germline ends. Germline CDR1 and CDR2: MNHNS and SASEGT. The CDR3 runs to 15 residues. CDR3 DNA sequence: TGTGCCAGCACGGTTCTGGCCACTAGGACAGATACGCAGTATTTT. This codes for CASTVLATRTDTQYF.

This clonotype is termed medium-sized. The rearrangement uses TRBV15 and TRBJ2-3; 12 nucleotides agree with TRBD2. V gave up 2 bases and J gave up 7 bases; unmatched junction bases: 4. This CDR3 is 15 amino acids long. Germline V gives CDR1 LNHNV, CDR2 YYDKDF (reference sequence). CDR3 DNA: TGTGCCACCAGCAGATCAGGACTAGCGGGATATACGCAGTATTTT. Translated, it gives CATSRSGLAGYTQYF.

V gene TRBV7-8 combines with J gene TRBJ1-3; D unresolved. The CDR3 runs 17 residues. From germline, CDR1 is SGHVS and CDR2 FQNEAQ. V was shortened by 2 bases and J by 0 bases, with 14 bases between the two germline ends. CDR3 bases: TGTGCCAGCAGCTTATCTTATGGACGGCGCTCTGGAAACACCATATATTTT. It encodes CASSLSYGRRSGNTIYF.

This sequence joins TRBV5-4 and TRBJ2-3, with D possibly TRBD2 on 6 matching bases. The CDR3 extends over 15 amino acids. CDR1 and CDR2 from the germline V gene are SGHNT and YYREEE (reference sequence). Trimming removed 4 bases at V and 1 base at J, with 13 bases between. The DNA of the CDR3 is TGTGCCAGCAGCCTAGGCGGGGCTGGCACAGATACGCAGTATTTT. This translates into CASSLGGAGTDTQYF.

The sample holds many counts of this clonotype. The chain carries TRBV6-5 and TRBJ1-5, with TRBD1 matching 7 bases. Germline V CDR1 and CDR2: MNHEY, SVGAGI. CDR3 length: 14 amino acids. Germline trimming cut 2 bases from V and 5 bases from J; bases unmatched to any gene: 3. The chain's CDR3 is CASSYDRADQPQHF. In DNA, the CDR3 is TGTGCCAGCAGTTACGACAGGGCGGATCAGCCCCAGCATTTT.

This clonotype was counted between two and nine times. V gene TRBV19 combines with J gene TRBJ2-5; D unresolved. V lost 4 bases and J 2 bases, leaving 11 bases between the germline ends. The V gene's germline CDR1 is LNHDA and CDR2 SQIVND (reference sequence). CDR3 length: 14 residues. CDR3 DNA sequence: TGTGCCAGTAGTACCCAATCAGCTCAAGAGACCCAGTACTTC. Translated: CASSTQSAQETQYF.

The rearrangement joins TRBV7-6 to TRBJ2-2; TRBD2 matches at 15 bases. After removal of 5 bases from V and 4 bases from J, the junction contained 5 bases not matched to a gene. The germline V gene encodes CDR1 SGHVS and CDR2 FNYEAQ. The CDR3 sequence is 17 residues long. CDR3: CASSQGTSGRSTGELFF. The CDR3 bases are TGTGCCAGCAGCCAGGGGACTAGCGGGAGGAGCACCGGGGAGCTGTTTTTT.

The genes are TRBV20-1 and TRBJ2-7; D remains ambiguous. V lost 4 bases to trimming and J lost 0 bases, with 16 bases between them. The CDR3 loop spans 15 amino acids. CDR1 is DFQATT and CDR2 is SNEGSKA in the germline V gene (reference sequence). The CDR3 reads CSAKAPSSLSYEQYF. In DNA form, the CDR3 reads TGCAGTGCTAAGGCGCCCTCAAGCCTCTCCTACGAGCAGTACTTC.

By share, this clonotype counts as medium-sized (0.01 to 0.1%). The chain combines TRBV10-3 with TRBJ1-4; TRBD1 agrees at 8 bases. The CDR3 length is 13 residues. CDR1 and CDR2 from the germline V gene are ENHRY and SYGVKD. Trimming cost V 6 bases and J 6 bases; bases outside gene matches: 3. The CDR3, as DNA: TGTGCCATCAGACAGACAGGGGATGAAAAACTGTTTTTT. Its translation is CAIRQTGDEKLFF.

The J gene is TRBJ2-7, the V gene TRBV20-1; 11 bases align to TRBD2. Trimming at V came to 2 bases and at J to 7 bases, leaving 1 base not matched to a gene. The germline CDR1 and CDR2 sequences are DFQATT and SNEGSKA (reference sequence). The CDR3 totals 12 residues. The CDR3 reads CSARTSGREQYF. The CDR3, as DNA: TGCAGTGCTAGAACTAGCGGGAGAGAGCAGTACTTC.

This clonotype was seen a single time. The rearrangement joins TRBV9 to TRBJ2-3, with D possibly being TRBD1 (6 bases). The CDR3 is made up of 14 amino acids. V was pared by 1 base and J by 2 bases, with 8 bases between. Looked up from germline, CDR1 is SGDLS and CDR2 is YYNGEE. This CDR3 is CASSVRGITDTQYF. CDR3 sequence (DNA): TGTGCCAGCAGCGTAAGGGGGATCACAGATACGCAGTATTTT.

This clonotype was seen many times. The genes are TRBV6-5 and TRBJ2-2; 10 nucleotides agree with TRBD2. V was clipped by 5 bases and J by 4 bases; unmatched bases: 10. This CDR3 has 17 residues. Germline loops: CDR1 MNHEY, CDR2 SVGAGI. The CDR3: CASSLIIAGGATGELFF. The CDR3 nucleotides read TGTGCCAGCAGTCTGATAATAGCGGGAGGCGCCACCGGGGAGCTGTTTTTT.

On this clonotype itself: This may be a read error: a much more frequent sequence differs by one nucleotide. The rearrangement joins TRBV4-1 to TRBJ1-2; 8 bases map to TRBD1. The J segment lost 3 bases and the V segment lost 4 bases, leaving 10 bases of the junction unmatched. The CDR3 runs 16 residues. Germline CDR1 and CDR2: MGHRA and YSYEKL. The CDR3 protein is CASSPGTGRVDYGYTF. DNA of the CDR3: TGCGCCAGCAGCCCGGGGACAGGAAGGGTAGACTATGGCTACACCTTC.

This clonotype showed up many times. Possible read error: a much larger clone is one base away. The chain carries TRBV6-5 and TRBJ2-7; no clear D gene. CDR1 is MNHEY, CDR2 SVGAGI, per germline. Between the trimmed V and J ends, which lost 6 bases and 5 bases, there was a span of 20 bases. There are 15 residues in the CDR3. In DNA, the CDR3 is TGTGCCAGCAGAACTTCTCGGACGACCGGGCACGAGCAGTACTTC. Its translation: CASRTSRTTGHEQYF.

For this clonotype: The junction and the germline gene differ at one end; a read error may be behind it. The chain recombines TRBV27 with TRBJ1-6, with 7 bases matching TRBD1. CDR1 is MNHEY, CDR2 SMNVEV, per germline (reference sequence). This CDR3 is built from 14 residues. The CDR3 loop is CASSLRTGWVPLRF. The CDR3, as DNA: TGTGCCAGCAGCCTCAGGACAGGTTGGGTACCCCTCCGCTTT.

The V call is TRBV5-6, the J call TRBJ2-2; D is possibly TRBD1 or TRBD2 (5 bases each). V lost 5 bases and J 9 bases, leaving 17 bases between the germline ends. This CDR3 is 14 amino acids long. Germline lookup yields CDR1 SGHDT and CDR2 YYEEEE. The CDR3 DNA follows: TGTGCCAGCAGTTCAGGACCCTCGGGGCGGGAGCTGTTTTTT. Its translation is CASSSGPSGRELFF.

Concerning this clonotype itself: The missing conserved phenylalanine or tryptophan at the end of this CDR3 makes a read error likely. The J gene is TRBJ2-5, the V gene TRBV7-9; 10 bases fit TRBD2. The CDR3 is made up of 18 amino acids. Germline-derived CDR1 and CDR2 are SEHNR and FQNEAQ (reference sequence). Trimming removed 4 bases from V and 5 bases from J; junction bases left unmatched: 16. CDR3 sequence (DNA): TGTGCCAGCAGCTCCCCCGGGACCAGCGGGAGGGCCTGGGAGACCCAGTACTGC. Its protein product is CASSSPGTSGRAWETQYC.

This clonotype is labeled as medium-sized. The rearrangement uses TRBV7-9 and TRBJ2-3, with TRBD2 matching 7 bases. The CDR3 is 13 residues long. The junction had 0 bases not matched to a gene; V was cut back by 1 base and J by 5 bases. CDR1 SEHNR and CDR2 FQNEAQ come from the germline V gene (reference sequence). CDR3 amino acids: CASSLGGRDTQYF. CDR3 sequence (DNA): TGTGCCAGCAGCTTAGGCGGGAGAGATACGCAGTATTTT.

Note on this clonotype: This may be a read error: a much more frequent sequence differs by one nucleotide. This is likely a read error, given that the CDR3 carries no conserved phenylalanine or tryptophan at its end. CDR3 coding DNA: TGTGCCAGCAGCCCCCAGGGGGGGAGGGAGCTGTTTATT. Protein sequence: CASSPQGGRELFI. The chain carries TRBV6-4 and TRBJ2-2; D is possibly TRBD1 or TRBD2 (7 bases each). Trimming left V 6 bases short and J 9 bases short, with 14 bases between. The CDR3 sequence is 13 residues long. Looked up from germline, CDR1 is MRHNA and CDR2 is SNTAGT.

This clonotype was detected ten times or more. The chain recombines TRBV7-9 with TRBJ1-1, with 7 bases that match TRBD1. The V and J ends lost 4 bases and 5 bases, in that order; junction bases with no gene match: 10. This CDR3 comprises 15 residues. Germline V CDR1 and CDR2: SEHNR, FQNEAQ (reference sequence). The DNA for the CDR3 is TGTGCCAGCAGCTCGCCGACAGGGCGGGAAACTGAAGCTTTCTTT. Protein: CASSSPTGRETEAFF.